Presented here are 6 T cell receptor beta chains from one specimen sequenced in a study of OX40 agonist ivuxolimab in advanced cancers. Assay used: immunoSEQ multiplex PCR; TCRdb lists only in-frame clones, some missing. The repertoire holds 60,000 or so clones, with approximately 86% as singletons. The input for sequencing was CD4+ or CD8+ T cells sorted from blood, taken in a trial of the OX40 agonist ivuxolimab. The source is an adult with an advanced solid tumor such as melanoma, head and neck, liver or kidney cancer.

CDR3 sequence reads: CASSSPGAFSSYEQYF. The CDR3 DNA follows: TGTGCCAGCAGCTCCCCAGGGGCCTTTAGCTCCTACGAGCAGTACTTC. The V gene is TRBV5-4, the J gene TRBJ2-7, with D possibly matching TRBD1 (6 bases). Trimming stripped 3 bases from V and 0 bases from J, with 16 bases between. The CDR3 contains 16 residues. The germline CDR1 and CDR2 sequences are SGHNT and YYREEE (reference sequence).

The chain links TRBV6-5 to TRBJ1-1; D perhaps matches TRBD1 (6 bases). The CDR3 consists of 12 residues. CDR1 is MNHEY and CDR2 is SVGAGI in the germline V gene. V was shortened by 7 bases and J by 11 bases, with 17 bases between the two germline ends. CDR3 sequence reads: CASKHGQGKAFF. CDR3 DNA: TGTGCCAGCAAACACGGGCAGGGGAAGGCTTTCTTT.

V gene TRBV19 combines with J gene TRBJ2-7; D may correspond to TRBD1 or TRBD2 (7 bases each). Germline loops: CDR1 LNHDA, CDR2 SQIVND (reference sequence). Trimming removed 3 bases at V and 2 bases at J, with 14 bases between. This CDR3 region has 15 residues. The CDR3 protein is CASSMGRGRTYEQYF. Written as DNA, the CDR3 is TGTGCCAGTAGTATGGGGAGGGGGCGGACCTACGAGCAGTACTTC.

The rearrangement uses TRBV5-4 and TRBJ1-2; maybe TRBD1 (5 bases). From germline, CDR1 is SGHNT and CDR2 YYREEE (reference sequence). The length of the CDR3 is 14 residues. The V gene lost 0 bases and the J gene lost 4 bases, with 10 bases spanning the gap. CDR3 protein: CASSLEGRLYGYTF. DNA for the CDR3: TGTGCCAGCAGCTTGGAGGGGCGTCTCTATGGCTACACCTTC.

V is TRBV4-2 and J is TRBJ1-1; D gene ambiguous. The germline gives CDR1 LGHNA, CDR2 YNFKEQ. The germline V and J ends were trimmed by 0 bases and 6 bases, with 8 bases remaining between them. The CDR3 covers 13 residues. Here the CDR3 DNA reads TGTGCCAGCAGCCAAGATAATGGCCCTGAAGCTTTCTTT. Its protein product is CASSQDNGPEAFF.

The CDR3 DNA follows: TGTGCCAGCGTCGTCTTCAAGGGAAACTATGGCTACACCTTC. Protein sequence: CASVVFKGNYGYTF. This rearrangement joins TRBV2 to TRBJ1-2; no definite D call. V was pared by 8 bases and J by 2 bases, with 15 bases between. Germline V lookup: CDR1 SNHLY, CDR2 FYNNEI. The CDR3 loop spans 14 amino acids.